What follows are 17 T cell receptor beta chains derived from one specimen sequenced in a study of T cell repertoires in cytomegalovirus infection (dated by TCRdb to between 2018 and 2021). The sequencing machine was an Illumina HiSeq 1500. Using fastp trimming at Q25 and MiXCR clonotype assembly, TCRdb reanalyzed the public sequencing data and kept in-frame beta chains. Every CDR3 protein is listed once, alongside the most common genes and DNA of its rows. Within this sample are around 120,000 distinct CDR3 sequences, with around 40% of them counted one time only. Roughly 74% of the sample lies in the top ten. Interpreted using the paper, the treatment or condition label stands for: in vitro stimulation with specific CMV peptide epitopes to enrich CMV-specific T cells. Which antigens these TCRs recognize remains unknown. Source: CD8+ T cells from cultured PBMCs, taken from culture after CMV antigen stimulation. These receptors were obtained from a human donor in good health (CMV status not recorded). Some clones in this sample may be carry-over from other donors' samples.

The chain links TRBV2 to TRBJ1-1; no clear D. This CDR3 comprises 14 residues. Per the germline V gene, CDR1 is SNHLY and CDR2 is FYNNEI. Deletions cut 7 bases from V and 1 base from J, with 13 bases between. The CDR3 sequence is CASTPWVSNTEAFF. In DNA form, the CDR3 reads TGTGCCAGCACCCCCTGGGTGTCGAACACTGAAGCTTTCTTT.

V and J are TRBV4-1 and TRBJ1-6; 12 bases are shared with TRBD1. The CDR3 loop spans 16 amino acids. Germline V gene sequence: CDR1 MGHRA, CDR2 YSYEKL. V lost 4 bases and J lost 7; bases outside the gene matches: 5. CDR3 nucleotide sequence: TGCGCCAGCAGCCTAGGGACAGGGGGCGGCAATTCACCCCTCCACTTT. Amino acid sequence: CASSLGTGGGNSPLHF.

The chain uses TRBV7-2 and TRBJ1-5; TRBD1 aligns across 9 bases. Germline CDR1 is SGHTA and CDR2 is FQGNSA. The ends lost 4 bases at V and 1 base at J; junction bases unmatched: 2. The CDR3 consists of 15 residues. The CDR3 reads CASSSTGGSNQPQHF. The CDR3 DNA is TGTGCCAGCAGCTCGACAGGGGGGAGCAATCAGCCCCAGCATTTT. Combining the CDR3 with reference TRBV7-2 and TRBJ1-5 gives the whole variable domain GAGVSQSPSNKVTEKGKDVELRCDPISGHTALYWYRQSLGQGLEFLIYFQGNSAPDKSGLPSDRFSAERTGGSVSTLTIQRTQQEDSAVYLCASSSTGGSNQPQHFGDGTRLSIL.

This chain connects TRBV30 to TRBJ2-2; 8 bases agree with TRBD1. This CDR3 has 15 amino acids. Per germline, CDR1 GTSNPN and CDR2 SVGIG (reference sequence). V was pared by 1 base and J by 0 bases, with 1 base of the junction left unmatched. CDR3 sequence reads: CAWSDRGTNTGELFF. CDR3 DNA: TGTGCCTGGAGTGACAGGGGGACGAACACCGGGGAGCTGTTTTTT.

This clonotype was counted only a few times. The V gene is TRBV7-8, the J gene TRBJ2-1; a possible D gene is TRBD2 (6 bases). The CDR3 totals 16 residues. V lost 2 bases, J lost 0 bases, and 11 bases lay in between. Germline assignment: CDR1 SGHVS and CDR2 FQNEAQ. The DNA for the CDR3 is TGTGCCAGCAGCTTAAGCGCGGGGACCTCCTACAATGAGCAGTTCTTC. Encoded protein: CASSLSAGTSYNEQFF.

The gene calls are TRBV4-1 and TRBJ2-5; 7 positions match TRBD2. CDR1 is MGHRA and CDR2 is YSYEKL in the germline V gene. Losses at the gene ends were 0 bases for V and 5 bases for J; bases not matched to a gene: 3. This CDR3 is built from 14 residues. This CDR3 reads CASSQDELAETQYF. CDR3 bases: TGCGCCAGCAGCCAAGATGAACTAGCGGAGACCCAGTACTTC.

This chain uses TRBV4-1 with TRBJ2-7; 7 positions match TRBD1. Germline V gene lookup returns CDR1 MGHRA and CDR2 YSYEKL. The CDR3 length is 13 residues. V shed 4 bases, J shed 5 bases, and the junction held 5 bases outside the gene matches. The DNA for the CDR3 is TGCGCCAGCAGCCCTACAGGGGCCCACGAGCAGTACTTC. Translated, it gives CASSPTGAHEQYF.

V gene TRBV12-3 or TRBV12-4 combines with J gene TRBJ1-1; D remains unclear. V was clipped by 3 bases and J by 8 bases, with 10 bases between them. The CDR3 runs to 12 residues. CDR3 in amino acids: CASSFSGEEAFF. For the CDR3, the DNA is TGTGCCAGCAGTTTCTCTGGGGAAGAAGCTTTCTTT.

V gene TRBV11-1 combines with J gene TRBJ1-4; D is ambiguous. CDR1 is SGHAT, CDR2 FQDESV, per germline (reference sequence). The CDR3 contains 15 residues. The V and J ends lost 5 bases and 8 bases respectively, with 18 bases between them. This chain's CDR3 is CASSPVNSAVEKLFF. The CDR3 DNA is TGTGCCAGCAGCCCGGTCAATTCCGCCGTGGAAAAACTGTTTTTT. Filled out from reference TRBV11-1 and TRBJ1-4, the complete variable domain reads EAEVAQSPRYKITEKSQAVAFWCDPISGHATLYWYRQILGQGPELLVQFQDESVVDDSQLPKDRFSAERLKGVDSTLKIQPAELGDSAMYLCASSPVNSAVEKLFFGSGTQLSVL.

A few counts support this clonotype. The rearrangement joins TRBV2 to TRBJ1-1; perhaps TRBD1 as D (5 bases). V lost 1 base and J lost 5, with 8 bases in between. CDR3 length: 13 amino acids. Per the germline V gene, CDR1 is SNHLY and CDR2 is FYNNEI. The CDR3 spells CASSEDPGTEAFF. The CDR3 nucleotides read TGTGCCAGCAGTGAAGACCCAGGGACTGAAGCTTTCTTT.

The chain joins TRBV19 to TRBJ1-1, with D hard to call. The CDR3 consists of 13 residues. Germline V gene sequence: CDR1 LNHDA, CDR2 SQIVND (reference sequence). Trimming removed 1 base at V and 5 bases at J, with 8 bases between. The CDR3 nucleotides read TGTGCCAGTAGTATAGTTCGAGGGACTGAAGCTTTCTTT. Translated: CASSIVRGTEAFF.

There are a few counts of this clonotype. J is TRBJ1-1 and V is TRBV9; 9 bases are shared with TRBD1. The CDR3 runs 15 residues. Germline CDR1 is SGDLS and CDR2 is YYNGEE. V lost 3 bases and J lost 4; bases outside the gene matches: 7. CDR3: CASSAYTGGGTEAFF. CDR3 DNA sequence: TGTGCCAGCAGCGCTTATACAGGGGGCGGCACTGAAGCTTTCTTT. The whole variable domain, remainder taken from reference TRBV9 and TRBJ1-1, is DSGVTQTPKHLITATGQRVTLRCSPRSGDLSVYWYQQSLDQGLQFLIQYYNGEERAKGNILERFSAQQFPDLHSELNLSSLELGDSALYFCASSAYTGGGTEAFFGQGTRLTVV.

The J gene is TRBJ2-7, the V gene TRBV27, with TRBD1 matching over 7 bases. Losses at the gene ends were 4 bases for V and 2 bases for J; bases not matched to a gene: 11. The CDR3 totals 16 residues. The V gene's germline CDR1 is MNHEY and CDR2 SMNVEV (reference sequence). For the CDR3, the DNA is TGTGCCAGCAGTTGGAACAGGGGAGAGTTCGCCTACGAGCAGTACTTC. This gives the protein CASSWNRGEFAYEQYF.

The chain employs TRBV30 and TRBJ2-7; D is possibly TRBD1 (5 bases). V was pared by 0 bases and J by 3 bases, with 9 bases between. Looked up from germline, CDR1 is GTSNPN and CDR2 is SVGIG (reference sequence). This CDR3 is 13 amino acids long. This CDR3 reads CAWSVERGYEQYF. For the CDR3, the DNA is TGTGCCTGGAGTGTAGAAAGGGGCTACGAGCAGTACTTC.

This clonotype was detected a few times. V and J are TRBV6-1 and TRBJ2-2, with D unresolved. The CDR3 is made up of 15 amino acids. CDR1 and CDR2 from the germline V gene are MNHNS and SASEGT. With 0 bases removed from V and 2 bases from J, the gap between germline ends came to 7 bases. The CDR3 loop is CASSEAHKNTGELFF. CDR3 nucleotide sequence: TGTGCCAGCAGTGAAGCGCACAAAAACACCGGGGAGCTGTTTTTT.

The rearrangement links TRBV29-1 to TRBJ2-7; maybe TRBD1 (6 bases). Looked up from germline, CDR1 is SQVTM and CDR2 is ANQGSEA. The CDR3 spans 13 residues. The V gene lost 4 bases and the J gene lost 1 base, with 11 bases spanning the gap. CDR3 sequence (DNA): TGCAGCGTTGTAACGACAGGTTCCTACGAGCAGTACTTC. Amino acid sequence: CSVVTTGSYEQYF.

The chain recombines TRBV7-9 with TRBJ2-7; TRBD2 might be the D (6 bases). This CDR3 contains 11 residues. The germline V gene encodes CDR1 SEHNR and CDR2 FQNEAQ (reference sequence). Trimming left V 8 bases short and J 5 bases short, with 10 bases between. In DNA, the CDR3 is TGTGCCAGCGGGGGGTCGGACGAGCAGTACTTC. It codes for CASGGSDEQYF.